This TCR beta chain came from a study of CD8+ T cells in alopecia areata. The CDR3 totals 17 residues. V shed 6 bases and J 3 bases; nucleotides not matched to a gene: 15. CDR1 and CDR2 (germline): SQVTM, ANQGSEA. Regarding the study as a whole: Lesional scalp, especially alopecia totalis/universalis, showed higher clonality than normal scalp. When scalp samples are sequenced, resident alphabeta T cells of normal skin are also captured. In patients, TCRs were shared less clearly than in mice, and HLA may possibly be involved.

This clone was found a few times. Its antigen is not known. Extracted RNA was reverse transcribed into cDNA, the sequencing template. Only in-frame clones appear in the TCRdb table, and some are missing; sequencing was by immunoSEQ multiplex PCR. The table lists 25,000 to 35,000 clones, around two thirds of them singletons. The study team obtained lesional scalp punch biopsies and peripheral blood from alopecia areata patients. The J gene is TRBJ2-2, the V gene TRBV29-1; 8 bases map to TRBD1. The clonotype comes from a human donor with alopecia areata. The sample consisted of NKG2D-high CD8+ T cells sorted from blood. The CDR3: CSVERTGNFRDTGELFF. The CDR3 DNA reads as TGCAGCGTCGAAAGGACAGGGAATTTCAGGGACACCGGGGAGCTGTTTTTT.